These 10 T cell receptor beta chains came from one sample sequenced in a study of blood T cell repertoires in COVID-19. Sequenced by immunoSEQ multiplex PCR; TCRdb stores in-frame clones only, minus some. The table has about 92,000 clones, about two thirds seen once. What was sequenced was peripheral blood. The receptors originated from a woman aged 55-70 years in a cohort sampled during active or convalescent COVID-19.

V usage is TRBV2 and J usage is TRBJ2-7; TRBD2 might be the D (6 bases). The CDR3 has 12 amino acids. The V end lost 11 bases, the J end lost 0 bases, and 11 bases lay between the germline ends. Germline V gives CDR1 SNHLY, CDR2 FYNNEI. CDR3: CAGGMSSYEQYF. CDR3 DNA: TGTGCCGGGGGGATGAGCTCCTACGAGCAGTACTTC.

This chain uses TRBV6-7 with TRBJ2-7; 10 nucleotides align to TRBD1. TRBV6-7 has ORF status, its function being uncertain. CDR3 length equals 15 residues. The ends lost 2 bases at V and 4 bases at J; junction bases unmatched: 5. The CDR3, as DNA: TGTGCCAGCAGTTACCCCGGGACAGGGGTTTACGAGCAGTACTTC. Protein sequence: CASSYPGTGVYEQYF.

CDR3 protein: CASSLAGDTQYF. CDR3 nucleotides: TGTGCCAGCAGTTTAGCGGGAGATACGCAGTATTTT. The gene calls are TRBV6-5 and TRBJ2-3; 7 bases are a match to TRBD2. Germline V CDR1 and CDR2: MNHEY, SVGAGI. The CDR3 contains 12 residues. V lost 4 bases to trimming and J lost 5 bases; unmatched junction nucleotides: 0.

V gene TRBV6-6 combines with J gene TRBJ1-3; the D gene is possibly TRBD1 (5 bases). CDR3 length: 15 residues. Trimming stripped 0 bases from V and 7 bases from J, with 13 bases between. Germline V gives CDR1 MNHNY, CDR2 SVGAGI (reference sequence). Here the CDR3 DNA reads TGTGCCAGCAGTTACTCCGGGGGACCGGAGAACACCATATATTTT. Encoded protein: CASSYSGGPENTIYF.

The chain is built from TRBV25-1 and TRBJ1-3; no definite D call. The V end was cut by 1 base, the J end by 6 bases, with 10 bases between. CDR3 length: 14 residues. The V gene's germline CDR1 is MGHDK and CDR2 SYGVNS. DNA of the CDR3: TGTGCCAGCAGTGAATCCGGCGGGGTAAACACCATATATTTT. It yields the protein CASSESGGVNTIYF.

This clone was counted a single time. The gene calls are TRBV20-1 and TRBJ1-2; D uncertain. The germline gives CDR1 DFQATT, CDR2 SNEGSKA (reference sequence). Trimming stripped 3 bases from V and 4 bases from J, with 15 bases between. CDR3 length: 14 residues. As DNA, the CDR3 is TGCAGTGCTAGTCTCCTCGGGGATAGCTATGGCTACACCTTC. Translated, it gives CSASLLGDSYGYTF.

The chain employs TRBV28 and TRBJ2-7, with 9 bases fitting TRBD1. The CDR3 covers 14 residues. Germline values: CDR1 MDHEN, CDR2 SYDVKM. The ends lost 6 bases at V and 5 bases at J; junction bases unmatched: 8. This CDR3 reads CASRESGTGHEQYF. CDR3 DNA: TGTGCCAGCAGGGAATCCGGGACAGGGCACGAGCAGTACTTC.

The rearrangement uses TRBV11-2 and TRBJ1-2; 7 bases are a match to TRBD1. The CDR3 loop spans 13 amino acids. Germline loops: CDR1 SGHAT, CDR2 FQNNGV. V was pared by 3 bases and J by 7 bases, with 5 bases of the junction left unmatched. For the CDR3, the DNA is TGTGCCAGCAGCTTGAGACAGGGCACTGGCTACACCTTC. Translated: CASSLRQGTGYTF.

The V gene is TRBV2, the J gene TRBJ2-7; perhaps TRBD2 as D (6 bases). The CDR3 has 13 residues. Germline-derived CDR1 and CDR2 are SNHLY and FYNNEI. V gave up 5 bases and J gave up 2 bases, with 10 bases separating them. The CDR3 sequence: CASSRDFTYEQYF. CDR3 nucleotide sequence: TGTGCCAGCAGTCGGGACTTCACCTACGAGCAGTACTTC. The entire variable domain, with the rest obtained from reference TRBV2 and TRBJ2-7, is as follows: EPEVTQTPSHQVTQMGQEVILRCVPISNHLYFYWYRQILGQKVEFLVSFYNNEISEKSEIFDDQFSVERPDGSNFTLKIRSTKLEDSAMYFCASSRDFTYEQYFGPGTRLTVT.

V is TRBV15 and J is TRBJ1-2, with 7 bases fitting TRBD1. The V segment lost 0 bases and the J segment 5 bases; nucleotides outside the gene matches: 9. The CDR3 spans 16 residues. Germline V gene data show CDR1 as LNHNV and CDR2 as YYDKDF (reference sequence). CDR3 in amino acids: CATSRDEGAFVYGYTF. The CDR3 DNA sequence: TGTGCCACCAGCAGAGACGAGGGGGCGTTTGTGTATGGCTACACCTTC.